This T cell receptor (beta chain) originates from a study of OX40 agonist ivuxolimab in advanced cancers. CDR1 and CDR2 (germline): SGHDN, FVKESK. Deletions cut 2 bases from V and 4 bases from J, with 8 bases between. The CDR3 is made up of 13 amino acids. This clone has only a few counts. Its antigen is unknown. Study outcomes and limitations: The mean number of expanded clones was higher in CD8+ T cells than in CD4+. Researchers did not determine the expanded peripheral T cells' antigen specificity. With doses of 0.1 to 3.0 mg/kg, CD4+ and CD8+ blood T cells had undergone clonal expansion by week 6.

Clones were sequenced by immunoSEQ multiplex PCR, and TCRdb holds only the in-frame ones, with some missing. The table records over 70,000 clones, approximately 87% of them present only once. This clonotype was sampled from an adult with an advanced solid tumor such as melanoma, head and neck, liver or kidney cancer. V gene TRBV14 combines with J gene TRBJ2-5; no firm D call. The specimen comprised CD4+ or CD8+ T cells sorted from blood, sampled in a trial of the OX40 agonist ivuxolimab. DNA of the CDR3: TGTGCCAGCAGCCAATTCATAGCAGAGACCCAGTACTTC. Translated: CASSQFIAETQYF.